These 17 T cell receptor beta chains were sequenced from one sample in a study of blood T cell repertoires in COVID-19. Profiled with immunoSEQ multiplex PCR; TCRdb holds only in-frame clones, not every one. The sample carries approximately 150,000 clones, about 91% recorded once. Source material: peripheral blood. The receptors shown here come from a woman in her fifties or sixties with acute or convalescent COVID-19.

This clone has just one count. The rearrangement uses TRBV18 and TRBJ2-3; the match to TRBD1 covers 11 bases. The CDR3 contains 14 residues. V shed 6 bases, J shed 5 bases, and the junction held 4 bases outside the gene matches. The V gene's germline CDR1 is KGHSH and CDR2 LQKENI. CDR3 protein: CASSSGTGGDTQYF. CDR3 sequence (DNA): TGTGCCAGCTCCTCCGGGACAGGGGGAGATACGCAGTATTTT.

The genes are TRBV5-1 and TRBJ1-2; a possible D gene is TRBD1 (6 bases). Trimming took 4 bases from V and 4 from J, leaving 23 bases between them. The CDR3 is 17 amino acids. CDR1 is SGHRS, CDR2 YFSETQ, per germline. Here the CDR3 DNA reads TGCGCCAGCAGCCCGACTCTGAGTCAGGGGACCACCTATGGCTACACCTTC. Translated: CASSPTLSQGTTYGYTF.

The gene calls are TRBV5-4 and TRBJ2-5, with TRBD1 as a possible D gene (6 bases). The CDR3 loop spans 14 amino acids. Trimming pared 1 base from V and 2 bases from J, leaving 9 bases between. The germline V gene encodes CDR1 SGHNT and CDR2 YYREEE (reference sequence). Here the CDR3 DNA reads TGTGCCAGCAGCTTGATTACAGGGCAAGAGACCCAGTACTTC. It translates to CASSLITGQETQYF.

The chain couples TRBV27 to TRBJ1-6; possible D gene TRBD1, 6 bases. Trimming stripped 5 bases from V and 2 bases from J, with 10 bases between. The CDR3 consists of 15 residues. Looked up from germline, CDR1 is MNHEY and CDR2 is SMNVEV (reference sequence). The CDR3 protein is CASSEQGAYNSPLHF. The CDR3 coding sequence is TGTGCCAGCAGTGAACAGGGTGCCTATAATTCACCCCTCCACTTT.

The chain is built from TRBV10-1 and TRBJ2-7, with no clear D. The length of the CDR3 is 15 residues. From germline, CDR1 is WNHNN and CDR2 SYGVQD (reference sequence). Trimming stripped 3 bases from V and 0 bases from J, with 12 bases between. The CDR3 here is CASSDAPASSYEQYF. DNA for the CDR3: TGCGCCAGCAGTGATGCACCTGCCAGCTCCTACGAGCAGTACTTC.

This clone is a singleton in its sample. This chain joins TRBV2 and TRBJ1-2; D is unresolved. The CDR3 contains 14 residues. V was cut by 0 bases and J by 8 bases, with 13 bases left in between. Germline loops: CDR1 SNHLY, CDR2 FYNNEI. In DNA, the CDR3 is TGTGCCAGCAGTGAAGCGCTAGTGGGTGGGGGCTACACCTTC. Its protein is CASSEALVGGGYTF. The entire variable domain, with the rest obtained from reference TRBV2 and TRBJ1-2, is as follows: EPEVTQTPSHQVTQMGQEVILRCVPISNHLYFYWYRQILGQKVEFLVSFYNNEISEKSEIFDDQFSVERPDGSNFTLKIRSTKLEDSAMYFCASSEALVGGGYTFGSGTRLTVV.

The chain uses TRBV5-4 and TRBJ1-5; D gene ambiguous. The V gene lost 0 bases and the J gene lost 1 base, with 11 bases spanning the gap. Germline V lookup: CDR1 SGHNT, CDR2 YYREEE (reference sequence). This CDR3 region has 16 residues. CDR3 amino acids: CASSLDKGASNQPQHF. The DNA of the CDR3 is TGTGCCAGCAGCTTGGATAAGGGAGCCAGCAATCAGCCCCAGCATTTT.

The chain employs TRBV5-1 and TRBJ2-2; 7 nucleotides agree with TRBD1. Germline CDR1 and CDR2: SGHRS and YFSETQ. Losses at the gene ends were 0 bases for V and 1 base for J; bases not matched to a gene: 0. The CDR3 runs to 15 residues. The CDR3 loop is CASSLGDRNTGELFF. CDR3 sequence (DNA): TGCGCCAGCAGCTTGGGGGACAGGAACACCGGGGAGCTGTTTTTT.

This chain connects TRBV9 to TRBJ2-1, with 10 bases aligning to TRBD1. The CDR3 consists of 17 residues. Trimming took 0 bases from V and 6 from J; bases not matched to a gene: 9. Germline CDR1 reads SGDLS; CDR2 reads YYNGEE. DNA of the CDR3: TGTGCCAGCAGCGTAGCTTCGGCCGGACAGGGGGGCAATGAGCAGTTCTTC. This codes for CASSVASAGQGGNEQFF.

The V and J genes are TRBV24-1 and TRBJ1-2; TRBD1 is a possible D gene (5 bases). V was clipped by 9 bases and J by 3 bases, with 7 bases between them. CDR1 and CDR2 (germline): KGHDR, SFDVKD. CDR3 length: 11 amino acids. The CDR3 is CATGADYGYTF. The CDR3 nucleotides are TGTGCCACCGGGGCCGACTATGGCTACACCTTC.

The CDR3 bases are TGTGCCAGCAGTCCAGGGGGCGTTAAGCCCCAGCATTTT. Translated: CASSPGGVKPQHF. The chain recombines TRBV2 with TRBJ1-5, with 8 positions matching TRBD1. J lost 8 bases, V lost 5 bases, and 5 bases had no gene match. The CDR3 has 13 residues. CDR1 and CDR2 (germline): SNHLY, FYNNEI.

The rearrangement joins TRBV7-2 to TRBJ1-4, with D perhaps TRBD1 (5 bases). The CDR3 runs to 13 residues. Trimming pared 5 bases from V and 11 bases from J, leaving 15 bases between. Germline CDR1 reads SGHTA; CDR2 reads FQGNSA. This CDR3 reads CASSPPGRAKLFF. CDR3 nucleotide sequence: TGTGCCAGCAGCCCCCCGGGCAGGGCTAAACTGTTTTTT.

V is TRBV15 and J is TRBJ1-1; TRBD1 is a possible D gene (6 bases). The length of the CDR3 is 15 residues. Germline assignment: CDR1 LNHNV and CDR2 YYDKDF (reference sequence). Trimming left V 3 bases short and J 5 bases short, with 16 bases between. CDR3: CATSRGGGIGTEAFF. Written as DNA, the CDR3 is TGTGCCACCAGCAGGGGCGGGGGCATAGGGACTGAAGCTTTCTTT.

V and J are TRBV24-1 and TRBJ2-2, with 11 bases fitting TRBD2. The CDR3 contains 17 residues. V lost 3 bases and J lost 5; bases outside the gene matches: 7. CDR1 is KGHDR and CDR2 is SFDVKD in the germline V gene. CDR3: CATSDVSGRAKTGELFF. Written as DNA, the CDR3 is TGTGCCACCAGTGATGTTAGCGGGAGGGCCAAGACCGGGGAGCTGTTTTTT.

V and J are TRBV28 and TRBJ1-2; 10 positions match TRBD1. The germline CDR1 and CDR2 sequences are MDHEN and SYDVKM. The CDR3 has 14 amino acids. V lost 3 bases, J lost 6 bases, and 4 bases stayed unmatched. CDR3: CASSFDRGLHGYTF. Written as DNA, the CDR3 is TGTGCCAGCAGTTTCGACAGGGGGCTCCATGGCTACACCTTC.

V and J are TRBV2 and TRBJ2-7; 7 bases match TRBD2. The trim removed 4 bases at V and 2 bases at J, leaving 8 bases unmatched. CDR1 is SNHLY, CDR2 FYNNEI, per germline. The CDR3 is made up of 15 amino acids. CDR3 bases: TGTGCCAGCAGTGGCTTACGGGGGAGGGCCTACGAGCAGTACTTC. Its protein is CASSGLRGRAYEQYF.

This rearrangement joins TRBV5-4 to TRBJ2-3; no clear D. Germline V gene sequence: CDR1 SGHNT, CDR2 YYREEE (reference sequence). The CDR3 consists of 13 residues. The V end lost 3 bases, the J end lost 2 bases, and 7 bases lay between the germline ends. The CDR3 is CASSSGFTDTQYF. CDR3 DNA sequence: TGTGCCAGCAGCTCAGGATTCACAGATACGCAGTATTTT.